This TCR beta chain is from a study of T cells in localized non-small cell lung cancer. The ends lost 4 bases at V and 7 bases at J; junction bases unmatched: 10. There are 14 residues in the CDR3. CDR1 is SGHRS and CDR2 is YFSETQ in the germline V gene. Generated by immunoSEQ multiplex PCR, the TCRdb table keeps only in-frame clones and is missing some. The sample lists about 29,000 clones, about 89% occurring once. This TCR derives from a woman between 35 and 70 years old with stage I lung adenocarcinoma. The starting material was peripheral blood, obtained before any cancer treatment. J is TRBJ2-7 and V is TRBV5-1; TRBD1 matches 8 bases. The CDR3: CASSPDRVSGEQYF. As DNA, the CDR3 is TGCGCCAGCAGCCCGGACAGGGTCTCGGGTGAGCAGTACTTC.